This T cell receptor beta chain comes out of a study of human T cells and chemical hapten exposure. The time point here: patch test 1, 2 weeks after DPC sensitization. Described treatment: therapeutic diphenylcyclopropenone sensitization with weekly scalp DPC. The CDR3 loop spans 16 amino acids. With V trimmed by 5 bases and J by 9 bases, 11 bases remained unmatched. CDR1 is SGHTA, CDR2 FQGNSA, per germline. In this sample, this clonotype turned up many times. TCRdb re-derived calls from the RACE reads in MiXCR, one entry per CDR3 protein. In the table there are some 170,000 distinct CDR3 sequences, approximately 20% of which are singletons.

This chain joins TRBV7-2 and TRBJ2-1; TRBD2 agrees at 12 bases. The source was whole blood, collected in connection with sensitization to the hapten diphenylcyclopropenone (DPC). The TCR originated in a woman in her fifties or sixties with alopecia areata. Some clones in this sample may be carry-over from other donors' samples. The CDR3 DNA reads as TGTGCCAGCAGCCCCCGCCCTAGCGGGAGGGTCAGTGAGCAGTTCTTC. Protein: CASSPRPSGRVSEQFF.